The 7 T cell receptor beta chains below come from one sample, sequenced in a study of T cell repertoires and HLA-DP antigens. Sequencing used immunoSEQ multiplex PCR; TCRdb keeps in-frame clones, though not all of them. The sample yields more than 90,000 clones, roughly 92% seen once. Antigens for these TCRs are unknown. The sequenced sample consisted of CD4+ T cells from PBMCs. The receptors were sampled from a woman aged 18-35 years in good health and CMV-seronegative.

The chain joins TRBV9 to TRBJ2-3; no clear D. V was cut by 0 bases and J by 0 bases, with 5 bases left in between. CDR1 SGDLS and CDR2 YYNGEE come from the germline V gene. The CDR3 totals 14 residues. The CDR3: CASSVESSTDTQYF. CDR3 in DNA: TGTGCCAGCAGCGTAGAAAGTAGCACAGATACGCAGTATTTT.

The V call is TRBV7-3, the J call TRBJ2-3; 7 nucleotides agree with TRBD1. The CDR3 has 16 amino acids. The V gene end was trimmed by 4 bases and the J gene end by 0 bases; junction bases not matched to a gene: 7. Germline-derived CDR1 and CDR2 are SGHTA and FQGTGA. CDR3 sequence reads: CASSSPGGQSTDTQYF. CDR3 nucleotide sequence: TGTGCCAGCAGCTCCCCAGGGGGTCAGAGCACAGATACGCAGTATTTT. The complete variable domain, with remaining parts taken from reference TRBV7-3 and TRBJ2-3, reads GAGVSQTPSNKVTEKGKYVELRCDPISGHTALYWYRQSLGQGPEFLIYFQGTGAADDSGLPNDRFFAVRPEGSVSTLKIQRTERGDSAVYLCASSSPGGQSTDTQYFGPGTRLTVL.

The V call is TRBV28, the J call TRBJ2-3, with 10 bases identical to TRBD2. This CDR3 has 17 residues. J was trimmed by 4 bases and V by 3 bases; bases with no gene match: 10. Germline CDR1 and CDR2: MDHEN and SYDVKM. The CDR3 sequence is CASSLVGLAGVADTQYF. The CDR3 DNA sequence: TGTGCCAGCAGTTTGGTGGGCCTAGCGGGAGTCGCAGATACGCAGTATTTT.

This chain links TRBV6-5 with TRBJ1-1; the D is unclear. V lost 5 bases, J lost 0 bases, and 7 bases lay in between. The germline gives CDR1 MNHEY, CDR2 SVGAGI. This CDR3 has 13 amino acids. The CDR3 coding sequence is TGTGCCAGCAGTCGCAGACTGAACACTGAAGCTTTCTTT. Encoded protein: CASSRRLNTEAFF.

The CDR3 sequence is CASSEWGVDEQYF. CDR3 coding DNA: TGTGCCAGCAGCGAGTGGGGGGTGGACGAGCAGTACTTC. This chain joins TRBV7-9 and TRBJ2-7, with D possibly TRBD2 on 6 matching bases. CDR3 length: 13 amino acids. Germline values: CDR1 SEHNR, CDR2 FQNEAQ (reference sequence). Trimming cost V 5 bases and J 5 bases, with 13 bases left between them.

V gene TRBV16 combines with J gene TRBJ1-5; D call uncertain. The CDR3 is 12 amino acids. Germline V lookup: CDR1 KGHSY, CDR2 FQNENV. Trimming took 0 bases from V and 7 from J, leaving 4 bases between them. The CDR3, as DNA: TGTGCCAGCAGCCAATCGAACCAGCCCCAGCATTTT. Its translation is CASSQSNQPQHF.

The CDR3 is CASSLVASGISTGELFF. The CDR3 nucleotides read TGTGCCAGCAGCTTGGTAGCTAGCGGGATTAGCACCGGGGAGCTGTTTTTT. The rearrangement links TRBV5-6 to TRBJ2-2, with 9 bases lining up with TRBD2. V shed 0 bases and J 4 bases; nucleotides not matched to a gene: 7. The CDR3 loop spans 17 amino acids. Per the germline V gene, CDR1 is SGHDT and CDR2 is YYEEEE.